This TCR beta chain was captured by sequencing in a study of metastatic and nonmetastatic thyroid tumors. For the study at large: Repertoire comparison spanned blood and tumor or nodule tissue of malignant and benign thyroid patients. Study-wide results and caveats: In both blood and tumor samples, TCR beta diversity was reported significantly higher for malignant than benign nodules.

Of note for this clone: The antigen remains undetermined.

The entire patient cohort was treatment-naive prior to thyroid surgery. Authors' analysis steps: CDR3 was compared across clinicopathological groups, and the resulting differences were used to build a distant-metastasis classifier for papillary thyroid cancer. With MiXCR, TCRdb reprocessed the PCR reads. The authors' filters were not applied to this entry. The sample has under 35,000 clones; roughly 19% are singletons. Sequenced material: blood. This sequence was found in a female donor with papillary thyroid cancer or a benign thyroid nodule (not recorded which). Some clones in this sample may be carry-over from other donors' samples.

CDR3 amino acids: CASSVRGGSTEAFF. The DNA for the CDR3 is TGTGCCAGCAGCGTCCGTGGGGGGAGCACTGAAGCTTTCTTT. The chain employs TRBV28 and TRBJ1-1; TRBD1 might be the D (5 bases). V was trimmed by 6 bases and J by 4 bases, leaving 15 bases between them. Germline V gene data show CDR1 as MDHEN and CDR2 as SYDVKM. The CDR3 length is 14 residues.